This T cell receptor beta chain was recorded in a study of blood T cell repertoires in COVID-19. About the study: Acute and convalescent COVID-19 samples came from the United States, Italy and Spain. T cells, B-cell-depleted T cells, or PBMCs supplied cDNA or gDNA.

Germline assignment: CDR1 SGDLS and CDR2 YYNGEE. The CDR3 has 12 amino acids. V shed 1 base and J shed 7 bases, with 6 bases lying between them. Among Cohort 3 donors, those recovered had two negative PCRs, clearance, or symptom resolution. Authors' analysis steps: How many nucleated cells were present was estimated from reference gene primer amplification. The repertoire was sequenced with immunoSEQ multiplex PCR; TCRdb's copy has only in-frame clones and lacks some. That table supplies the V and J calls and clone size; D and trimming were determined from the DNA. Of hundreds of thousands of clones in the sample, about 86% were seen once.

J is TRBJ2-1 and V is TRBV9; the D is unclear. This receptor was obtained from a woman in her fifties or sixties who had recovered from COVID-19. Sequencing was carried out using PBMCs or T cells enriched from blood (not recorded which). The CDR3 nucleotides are TGTGCCAGCAGCGTAACCGGGAATGAGCAGTTCTTC. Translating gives CASSVTGNEQFF. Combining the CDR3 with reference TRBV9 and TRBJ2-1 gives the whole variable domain DSGVTQTPKHLITATGQRVTLRCSPRSGDLSVYWYQQSLDQGLQFLIQYYNGEERAKGNILERFSAQQFPDLHSELNLSSLELGDSALYFCASSVTGNEQFFGPGTRLTVL.